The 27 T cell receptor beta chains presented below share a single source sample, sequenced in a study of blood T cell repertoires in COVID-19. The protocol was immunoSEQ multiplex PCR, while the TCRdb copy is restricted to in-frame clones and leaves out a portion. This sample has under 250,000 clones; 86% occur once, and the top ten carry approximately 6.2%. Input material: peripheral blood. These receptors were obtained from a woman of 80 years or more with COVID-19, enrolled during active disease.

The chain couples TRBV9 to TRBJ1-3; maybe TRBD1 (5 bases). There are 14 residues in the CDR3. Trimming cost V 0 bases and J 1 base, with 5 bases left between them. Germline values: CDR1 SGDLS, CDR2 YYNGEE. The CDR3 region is CASSVAGSGNTIYF. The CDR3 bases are TGTGCCAGCAGCGTAGCAGGGTCTGGAAACACCATATATTTT.

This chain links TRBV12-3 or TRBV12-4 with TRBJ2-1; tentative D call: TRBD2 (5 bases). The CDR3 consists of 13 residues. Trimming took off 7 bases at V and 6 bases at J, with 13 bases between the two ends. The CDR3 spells CASILGSVNEQFF. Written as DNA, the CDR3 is TGTGCCAGCATCCTAGGTAGCGTCAATGAGCAGTTCTTC.

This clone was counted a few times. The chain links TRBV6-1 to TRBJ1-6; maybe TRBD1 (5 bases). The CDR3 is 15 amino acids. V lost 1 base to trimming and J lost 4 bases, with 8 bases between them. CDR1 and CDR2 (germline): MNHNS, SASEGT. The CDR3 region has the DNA TGTGCCAGCAGTGAAGGGCGGACATATAATTCACCCCTCCACTTT. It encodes CASSEGRTYNSPLHF.

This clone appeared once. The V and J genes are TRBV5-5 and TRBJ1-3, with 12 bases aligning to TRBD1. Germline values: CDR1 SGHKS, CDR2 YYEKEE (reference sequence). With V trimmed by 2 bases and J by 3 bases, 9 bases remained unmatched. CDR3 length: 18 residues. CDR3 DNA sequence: TGTGCCAGCAGCTTTACCGGGACAGGGGGCGCGTATGGAAACACCATATATTTT. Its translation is CASSFTGTGGAYGNTIYF.

CDR3 nucleotides: TGTGCCAGCAGCCAATGGGGGCTGGGGTACACCATATATTTT. Residues: CASSQWGLGYTIYF. The gene calls are TRBV7-2 and TRBJ1-3, with a tentative D call TRBD1 (6 bases). Looked up from germline, CDR1 is SGHTA and CDR2 is FQGNSA. The V end lost 5 bases, the J end lost 8 bases, and 16 bases lay between the germline ends. CDR3 length equals 14 residues.

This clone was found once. The CDR3: CASSLSENSPLHF. CDR3 bases: TGTGCCAGCAGCTTATCCGAGAATTCACCCCTCCACTTT. The V call is TRBV7-8, the J call TRBJ1-6; D unclear. Trimming removed 2 bases from V and 7 bases from J, with 6 bases in between. This CDR3 comprises 13 residues. CDR1 and CDR2 from the germline V gene are SGHVS and FQNEAQ.

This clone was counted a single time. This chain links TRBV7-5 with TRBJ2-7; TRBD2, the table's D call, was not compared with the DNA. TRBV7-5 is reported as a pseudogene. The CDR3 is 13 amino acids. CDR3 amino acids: CARRPGGPYEQYV. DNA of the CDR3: TGTGCCAGAAGACCCGGGGGTCCCTACGAGCAGTACGTC.

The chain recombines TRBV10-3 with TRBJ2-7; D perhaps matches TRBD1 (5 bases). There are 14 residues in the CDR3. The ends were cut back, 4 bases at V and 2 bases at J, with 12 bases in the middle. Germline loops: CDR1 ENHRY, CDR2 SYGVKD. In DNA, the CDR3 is TGTGCCATCAGTGGGGCGGACACAACCTACGAGCAGTACTTC. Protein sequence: CAISGADTTYEQYF.

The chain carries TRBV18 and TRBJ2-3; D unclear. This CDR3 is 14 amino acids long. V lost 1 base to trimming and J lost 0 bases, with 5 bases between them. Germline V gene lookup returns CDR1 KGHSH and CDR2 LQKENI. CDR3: CASSPLTSTDTQYF. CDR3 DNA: TGTGCCAGCTCACCACTGACTAGCACAGATACGCAGTATTTT.

The CDR3 region has the DNA TGTGCCAGCGGGCGGGGAGAGACGTTAGGGCCAGATACGCAGTATTTT. Protein product: CASGRGETLGPDTQYF. The chain employs TRBV7-9 and TRBJ2-3; weak D call: TRBD2 (6 bases). There are 16 residues in the CDR3. V lost 8 bases and J 4 bases, leaving 22 bases between the germline ends. The germline gives CDR1 SEHNR, CDR2 FQNEAQ (reference sequence).

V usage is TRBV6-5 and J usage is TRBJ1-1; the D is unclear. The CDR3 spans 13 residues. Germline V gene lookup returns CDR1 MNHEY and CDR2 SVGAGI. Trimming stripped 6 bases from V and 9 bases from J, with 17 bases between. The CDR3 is CASSQGGSYKAFF. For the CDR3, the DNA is TGTGCCAGCAGCCAAGGAGGGAGTTATAAAGCTTTCTTT.

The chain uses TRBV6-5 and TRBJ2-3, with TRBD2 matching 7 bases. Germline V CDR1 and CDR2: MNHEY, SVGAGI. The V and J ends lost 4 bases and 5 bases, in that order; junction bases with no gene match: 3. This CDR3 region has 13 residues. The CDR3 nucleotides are TGTGCCAGCAGTTTGCCGGGGGGAGATACGCAGTATTTT. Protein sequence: CASSLPGGDTQYF.

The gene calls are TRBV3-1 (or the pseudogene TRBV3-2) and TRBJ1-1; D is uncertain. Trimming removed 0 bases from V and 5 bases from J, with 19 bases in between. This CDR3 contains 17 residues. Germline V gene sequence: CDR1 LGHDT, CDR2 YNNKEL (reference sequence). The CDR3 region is CASSQDQRFGVGTEAFF. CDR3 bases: TGTGCCAGCAGCCAAGATCAACGGTTCGGGGTGGGGACTGAAGCTTTCTTT.

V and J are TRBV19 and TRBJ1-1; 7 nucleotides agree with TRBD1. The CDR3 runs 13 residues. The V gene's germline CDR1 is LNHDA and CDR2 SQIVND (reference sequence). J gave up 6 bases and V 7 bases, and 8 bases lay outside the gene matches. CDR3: CASTQGVAAEAFF. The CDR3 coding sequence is TGTGCCAGTACTCAGGGGGTCGCCGCTGAAGCTTTCTTT.

The CDR3 DNA follows: TGTGCCAGGTCGGGACAGGTGGGATGGAAACTGTTTTTT. Translation: CARSGQVGWKLFF. The chain employs TRBV9 and TRBJ1-4, with TRBD1 matching 8 bases. Germline trimming cut 8 bases from V and 11 bases from J; bases unmatched to any gene: 11. CDR1 is SGDLS, CDR2 YYNGEE, per germline. CDR3 length: 13 residues.

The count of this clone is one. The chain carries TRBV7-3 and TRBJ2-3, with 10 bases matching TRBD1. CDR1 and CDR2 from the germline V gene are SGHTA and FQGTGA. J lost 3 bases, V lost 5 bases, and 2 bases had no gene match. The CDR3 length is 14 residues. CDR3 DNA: TGTGCCAGCAGCCCGGACAGGGGGACAGATACGCAGTATTTT. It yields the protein CASSPDRGTDTQYF.

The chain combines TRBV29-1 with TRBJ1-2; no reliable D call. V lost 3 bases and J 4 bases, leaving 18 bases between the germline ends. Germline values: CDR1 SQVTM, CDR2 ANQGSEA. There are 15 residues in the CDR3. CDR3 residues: CSVEALSGRGYGYTF. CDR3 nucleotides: TGCAGCGTTGAGGCTTTGTCGGGGAGAGGCTATGGCTACACCTTC.

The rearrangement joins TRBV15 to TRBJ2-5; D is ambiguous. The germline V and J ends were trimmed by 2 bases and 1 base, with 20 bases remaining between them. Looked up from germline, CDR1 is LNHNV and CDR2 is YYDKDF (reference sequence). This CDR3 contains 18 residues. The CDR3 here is CATSRTPPGSQIQETQYF. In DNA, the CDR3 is TGTGCCACCAGCAGAACACCCCCAGGCTCACAGATCCAAGAGACCCAGTACTTC.

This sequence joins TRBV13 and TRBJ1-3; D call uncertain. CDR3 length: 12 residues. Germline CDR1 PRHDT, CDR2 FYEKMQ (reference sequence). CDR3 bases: TGTGGTGCGGCGCGCTCTGGAAACACCATATATTTT. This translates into CGAARSGNTIYF.

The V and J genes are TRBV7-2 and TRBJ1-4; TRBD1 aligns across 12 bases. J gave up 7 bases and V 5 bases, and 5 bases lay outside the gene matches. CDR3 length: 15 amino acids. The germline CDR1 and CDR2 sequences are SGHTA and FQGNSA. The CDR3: CASSPGQGAGEKLFF. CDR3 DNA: TGTGCCAGCAGCCCGGGACAGGGGGCGGGTGAAAAACTGTTTTTT.

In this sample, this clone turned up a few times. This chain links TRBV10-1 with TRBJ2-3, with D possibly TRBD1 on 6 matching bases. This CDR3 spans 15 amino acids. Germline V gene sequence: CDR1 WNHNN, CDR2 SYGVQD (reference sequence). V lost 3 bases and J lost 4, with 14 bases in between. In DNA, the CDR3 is TGCGCCAGCAGTGACCAGGGACATAGGGCAGATACGCAGTATTTT. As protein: CASSDQGHRADTQYF.

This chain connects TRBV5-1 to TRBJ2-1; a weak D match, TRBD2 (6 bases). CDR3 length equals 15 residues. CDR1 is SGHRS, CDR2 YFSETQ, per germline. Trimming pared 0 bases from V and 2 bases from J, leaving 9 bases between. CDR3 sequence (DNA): TGCGCCAGCAGCTTGGGTGGGGGGACCTACAATGAGCAGTTCTTC. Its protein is CASSLGGGTYNEQFF.

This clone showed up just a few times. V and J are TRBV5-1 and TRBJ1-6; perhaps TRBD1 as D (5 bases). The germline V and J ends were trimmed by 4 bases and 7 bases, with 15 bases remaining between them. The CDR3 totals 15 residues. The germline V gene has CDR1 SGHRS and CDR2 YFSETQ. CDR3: CASSRGLGENSPLHF. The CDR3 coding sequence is TGCGCCAGCAGCCGGGGACTTGGGGAAAATTCACCCCTCCACTTT.

DNA for the CDR3: TGTGCCAGCAGCCAGGGGGCGCGTGGAAACACCATATATTTT. Its protein product is CASSQGARGNTIYF. This chain connects TRBV3-1 (or the pseudogene TRBV3-2) to TRBJ1-3; D may be TRBD1 (6 bases). Germline V lookup: CDR1 LGHDT, CDR2 YNNKEL (reference sequence). The germline V and J ends were trimmed by 3 bases and 3 bases, with 9 bases remaining between them. The CDR3 has 14 residues.

Here the CDR3 DNA reads TGCGCCAGCAGCCAAGAACAGGGGAGGGAGCAGTACGTC. Encoded protein: CASSQEQGREQYV. J is TRBJ2-7 and V is TRBV4-1; tentative D call: TRBD1 (7 bases). Germline-derived CDR1 and CDR2 are MGHRA and YSYEKL. Trimming cost V 0 bases and J 7 bases, with 10 bases left between them. CDR3 length: 13 amino acids.

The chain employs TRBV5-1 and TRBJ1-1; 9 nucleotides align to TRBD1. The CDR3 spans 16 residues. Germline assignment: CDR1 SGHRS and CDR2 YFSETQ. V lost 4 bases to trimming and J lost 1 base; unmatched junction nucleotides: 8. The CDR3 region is CASSQPPDRGNTEAFF. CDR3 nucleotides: TGCGCCAGCAGCCAACCACCGGACAGGGGGAACACTGAAGCTTTCTTT.

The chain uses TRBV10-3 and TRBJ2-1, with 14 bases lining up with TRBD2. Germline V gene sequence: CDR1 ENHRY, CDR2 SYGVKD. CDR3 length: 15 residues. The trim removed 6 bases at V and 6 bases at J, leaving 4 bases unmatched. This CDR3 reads CAISLTSGGANEQFF. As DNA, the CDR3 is TGTGCCATCAGCCTGACTAGCGGGGGGGCCAATGAGCAGTTCTTC.